The source of this TCR beta chain is a study of blood T cell repertoires in COVID-19. The CDR3 covers 13 residues. V was clipped by 3 bases and J by 5 bases, with 9 bases between them. CDR1 SGHTA and CDR2 FQGNSA come from the germline V gene. Generated by immunoSEQ multiplex PCR, the TCRdb table keeps only in-frame clones and is missing some. Among under 150,000 clones, approximately 80% were seen once, and the ten largest hold around 3.9%. The TCR was taken from a woman aged 80 or older with acute or convalescent COVID-19. The chain employs TRBV7-2 and TRBJ2-3, with D unresolved. The sequenced sample was peripheral blood. The CDR3 sequence: CASSFGEVDTQYF. The CDR3 DNA is TGTGCCAGCAGCTTCGGAGAGGTAGATACGCAGTATTTT.